Presented here are 20 T cell receptor beta chains from one specimen sequenced in a study of T cell repertoires in cytomegalovirus infection. TCRdb passed the reads through MiXCR, listing each CDR3 protein once. Among hundreds of thousands of distinct CDR3 sequences listed, about a sixth were seen once. Sequencing was carried out using PBMCs. All receptors derive from a human donor in good health (CMV status not recorded). Some clones in this sample may be carry-over from other donors' samples.

This clonotype was seen a handful of times. The chain joins TRBV5-4 to TRBJ2-5; perhaps D is TRBD1 or TRBD2 (6 bases each). The germline CDR1 and CDR2 sequences are SGHNT and YYREEE (reference sequence). The V and J ends lost 5 bases and 5 bases respectively, with 13 bases between them. CDR3 size: 13 residues. The CDR3 protein is CASRSSGGETQYF. The CDR3 nucleotides are TGTGCCAGCAGGTCGTCCGGGGGCGAGACCCAGTACTTC. Full variable domain (outside the CDR3, taken from reference TRBV5-4 and TRBJ2-5): ETGVTQSPTHLIKTRGQQVTLRCSSQSGHNTVSWYQQALGQGPQFIFQYYREEENGRGNFPPRFSGLQFPNYSSELNVNALELDDSALYLCASRSSGGETQYFGPGTRLLVL.

There are many counts of this clonotype. The chain is built from TRBV7-2 and TRBJ2-5; 14 bases are shared with TRBD2. CDR1 SGHTA and CDR2 FQGNSA come from the germline V gene. The V and J ends lost 4 bases and 2 bases, in that order; junction bases with no gene match: 3. This CDR3 has 16 residues. In DNA, the CDR3 is TGTGCCAGCAGCTGGACTAGCGGGAGGCCTCAAGAGACCCAGTACTTC. Its translation: CASSWTSGRPQETQYF.

The chain is built from TRBV9 and TRBJ2-3, with D maybe TRBD2 (5 bases). Germline assignment: CDR1 SGDLS and CDR2 YYNGEE. The ends were cut back, 0 bases at V and 4 bases at J, with 6 bases in the middle. The CDR3 is 13 amino acids. DNA for the CDR3: TGTGCCAGCAGCGTAGCGGAGGCAGATACGCAGTATTTT. Translating gives CASSVAEADTQYF.

This clonotype occurred many times. CDR3 region: CASSSGEGEQYF. The CDR3 region has the DNA TGTGCCAGCAGCTCAGGAGAGGGCGAGCAGTACTTC. The chain couples TRBV7-9 to TRBJ2-7, with D possibly matching TRBD2 (5 bases). The germline V gene encodes CDR1 SEHNR and CDR2 FQNEAQ (reference sequence). Trimming removed 4 bases from V and 6 bases from J, with 10 bases in between. The CDR3 has 12 residues.

The rearrangement joins TRBV29-1 to TRBJ2-5, with 8 nucleotides matching TRBD2. Germline CDR1 SQVTM, CDR2 ANQGSEA. This CDR3 is built from 16 residues. J was trimmed by 1 base and V by 7 bases; bases with no gene match: 14. The CDR3 sequence: CSATRLAGPTQETQYF. The CDR3 bases are TGCAGCGCGACTAGGCTAGCGGGCCCCACCCAAGAGACCCAGTACTTC.

At least ten counts were recorded for this clonotype. The chain joins TRBV10-3 to TRBJ2-3; possibly TRBD1 or TRBD2 for D (6 bases each). Germline assignment: CDR1 ENHRY and CDR2 SYGVKD. The CDR3 spans 16 residues. The V end lost 2 bases, the J end lost 1 base, and 13 bases lay between the germline ends. CDR3 coding DNA: TGTGCCATCAGTGAGCCTGGGGGGCCACGCACAGATACGCAGTATTTT. Encoded protein: CAISEPGGPRTDTQYF.

This clonotype appeared once. The V and J genes are TRBV20-1 and TRBJ1-1; 9 bases line up with TRBD1. The V and J ends lost 2 bases and 8 bases, in that order; junction bases with no gene match: 15. Germline CDR1 reads DFQATT; CDR2 reads SNEGSKA (reference sequence). The CDR3 loop spans 16 amino acids. CDR3 sequence (DNA): TGCAGTGCTAGAATCCGGGACAGGGCGTCGGTTTTGGAAGCTTTCTTT. Its protein is CSARIRDRASVLEAFF.

This clonotype was seen a few times. This rearrangement joins TRBV2 to TRBJ1-5, with D perhaps matching TRBD1 (5 bases). The CDR3 extends over 18 amino acids. Trimming cost V 5 bases and J 0 bases, with 20 bases left between them. CDR1 and CDR2 (germline): SNHLY, FYNNEI. For the CDR3, the DNA is TGTGCCAGCAGTCGTTTTAGTGCGGGGGGAAGTAGCAATCAGCCCCAGCATTTT. Translating it yields CASSRFSAGGSSNQPQHF.

This chain connects TRBV20-1 to TRBJ2-3; a weak D match, TRBD1 (5 bases). This CDR3 comprises 15 residues. Germline CDR1 and CDR2: DFQATT and SNEGSKA (reference sequence). V lost 6 bases, J lost 3 bases, and 19 bases lay in between. CDR3 residues: CSAPQGFSTTDTQYF. The CDR3 nucleotides are TGCAGTGCCCCTCAGGGATTCTCTACTACAGATACGCAGTATTTT.

This clonotype was picked up a small number of times. This chain links TRBV11-2 with TRBJ1-6; TRBD1 is a possible D gene (5 bases). CDR1 is SGHAT, CDR2 FQNNGV, per germline. The CDR3 loop spans 14 amino acids. The V and J ends lost 4 bases and 7 bases respectively, with 11 bases between them. CDR3 nucleotides: TGTGCCAGCAGCTCCCGGGGCGAGAATTCACCCCTCCACTTT. Its translation is CASSSRGENSPLHF. The variable domain in full, with the rest retrieved from reference TRBV11-2 and TRBJ1-6, is EAGVAQSPRYKIIEKRQSVAFWCNPISGHATLYWYQQILGQGPKLLIQFQNNGVVDDSQLPKDRFSAERLKGVDSTLKIQPAKLEDSAVYLCASSSRGENSPLHFGNGTRLTVT.

The table lists this clonotype with a few counts. This sequence joins TRBV3-1 and TRBJ1-1; unclear D gene. The CDR3 spans 15 residues. Trimming took 0 bases from V and 6 from J, leaving 14 bases between them. Germline CDR1 reads LGHDT; CDR2 reads YNNKEL (reference sequence). CDR3 bases: TGTGCCAGCAGCCAAGAGTACGTGGCGGGTTCTGAAGCTTTCTTT. Translating it yields CASSQEYVAGSEAFF.

The chain recombines TRBV27 with TRBJ2-5; TRBD1 is a possible D gene (5 bases). Deletions cut 6 bases from V and 4 bases from J, with 15 bases between. The germline gives CDR1 MNHEY, CDR2 SMNVEV (reference sequence). The CDR3 totals 14 residues. The CDR3 loop is CASSLLGAGETQYF. For the CDR3, the DNA is TGTGCCAGCAGCCTGCTAGGGGCTGGAGAGACCCAGTACTTC.

Only a few counts were recorded for this clonotype. The rearrangement links TRBV6-8 to TRBJ1-1; 7 bases map to TRBD1. From germline, CDR1 is MNHGY and CDR2 SAAAGT. Trimming cost V 6 bases and J 13 bases; bases outside gene matches: 11. This CDR3 region has 12 residues. The CDR3 DNA is TGTGCCAGCAGCAAACTGACAGGGCAAGGTTTCTTT. It is translated as CASSKLTGQGFF.

This clonotype was recorded at least ten times. This chain joins TRBV7-9 and TRBJ1-1, with D possibly TRBD1 on 5 matching bases. The CDR3 sequence is 16 residues long. Per the germline V gene, CDR1 is SEHNR and CDR2 is FQNEAQ (reference sequence). With 3 bases removed from V and 1 base from J, the gap between germline ends came to 15 bases. CDR3 sequence reads: CASSLGPQSGNTEAFF. The CDR3 DNA follows: TGTGCCAGCAGCTTGGGGCCACAATCGGGGAACACTGAAGCTTTCTTT.

This chain connects TRBV18 to TRBJ2-1, with D tentatively TRBD1 or TRBD2 (5 bases each). Trimming cost V 0 bases and J 6 bases, with 9 bases left between them. From germline, CDR1 is KGHSH and CDR2 LQKENI. The CDR3 spans 14 residues. The CDR3 protein is CASSPPTRGNEQFF. The CDR3 DNA is TGTGCCAGCTCACCACCGACGAGGGGCAATGAGCAGTTCTTC.

The table lists this clonotype with many counts. V gene TRBV7-6 combines with J gene TRBJ2-3; TRBD2 matches at 11 bases. This CDR3 is 16 amino acids long. CDR1 and CDR2 from the germline V gene are SGHVS and FNYEAQ. V gave up 1 base and J gave up 4 bases; unmatched junction bases: 4. The CDR3 region is CASSLGLAGRADTQYF. Written as DNA, the CDR3 is TGTGCCAGCAGCTTAGGACTAGCGGGACGCGCAGATACGCAGTATTTT.

The chain is built from TRBV12-3 or TRBV12-4 and TRBJ1-6; 9 bases agree with TRBD1. The CDR3 loop spans 13 amino acids. V lost 7 bases, J lost 8 bases, and 3 bases stayed unmatched. The CDR3 nucleotides are TGTGCCAGCATGAGACAGGGGGATTCACCCCTCCACTTT. Translating gives CASMRQGDSPLHF.

This clonotype has at least ten counts. The chain's CDR3 is CASSHETTDTQYF. Here the CDR3 DNA reads TGTGCCAGCAGCCATGAAACCACAGATACGCAGTATTTT. The rearrangement uses TRBV7-2 and TRBJ2-3; D remains unclear. Germline V gives CDR1 SGHTA, CDR2 FQGNSA. CDR3 length equals 13 residues. V lost 5 bases, J lost 2 bases, and 8 bases lay in between.

Many counts were recorded for this clonotype. V gene TRBV7-2 combines with J gene TRBJ2-1; D might be TRBD2 (5 bases). Between the trimmed V and J ends, which lost 1 base and 9 bases, there was a span of 10 bases. Germline V lookup: CDR1 SGHTA, CDR2 FQGNSA. The CDR3 has 13 residues. The chain's CDR3 is CASSLVEGTEQFF. The CDR3 DNA reads TGTGCCAGCAGCTTAGTAGAGGGAACTGAGCAGTTCTTC. The entire variable domain, with the rest obtained from reference TRBV7-2 and TRBJ2-1, is as follows: GAGVSQSPSNKVTEKGKDVELRCDPISGHTALYWYRQSLGQGLEFLIYFQGNSAPDKSGLPSDRFSAERTGGSVSTLTIQRTQQEDSAVYLCASSLVEGTEQFFGPGTRLTVL.

This clonotype has a handful of counts. V usage is TRBV11-1 and J usage is TRBJ1-1; TRBD1 matches at 11 bases. Germline V gene data show CDR1 as SGHAT and CDR2 as FQDESV (reference sequence). This CDR3 contains 15 residues. V was pared by 3 bases and J by 6 bases, with 6 bases of the junction left unmatched. CDR3 amino acids: CASSLAGTGGPEAFF. The CDR3 region has the DNA TGTGCCAGCAGCTTGGCCGGGACAGGGGGACCTGAAGCTTTCTTT.